The rows below give T cell receptor beta chains drawn from one sample of a study of CD8+ T cells in alopecia areata. This table comes from immunoSEQ multiplex PCR, and its TCRdb copy is limited to in-frame clones, with some not included. The repertoire holds approximately 150,000 clones, with less than 75% as singletons. The specimen sequenced was CD8+ T cells sorted from blood. Every receptor here comes from a human donor in good health. Both conserved end residues are trimmed from each CDR3. Fields, in order: V gene, clone size, CDR3 protein. The size of a clone is reported for some rows only, either as once, few or many, or as a class for expanded clones.

TRBV2 once ASRPGQAFNQPQH
TRBV5-1 few ASSLGPGPAYNEQF
TRBV29-1 few SVAPTGELF
TRBV28 few ASSSFINEQF
TRBV5-6 NA ASSGSRGLHYGYT
TRBV5-4 NA ASSLRMERQETQY
TRBV5-6 NA ASSLGGGRAEAF
TRBV28 NA ASSSQGRNEQF
TRBV6-1 NA ASSELGQGATEAF
TRBV7-3 NA ASSLSSAFWDTQY
TRBV4-1 NA ASSQVLGADTEAF
TRBV29-1 NA SPLALAWGSREQF
TRBV15 NA ATSRVVVAGIGETQY
TRBV4-2 NA ASSPGLAHEFSTDTQY
TRBV7-8 few ASSLVGQDQETQY
TRBV6-5 NA ASTPRGRGTTEAF
TRBV2 few ASSQGLAGTDTQY
TRBV27 NA ASSPSGYHNEQF
TRBV2 NA ASSPSWHEQF
TRBV19 NA ASGTDFYQPQH
TRBV4-1 NA ASSPESGTEDTQY
TRBV25-1 NA ASGFGSAYEQY
TRBV27 NA ASGVGDRNQPQH
TRBV5-6 NA ASSLFSGGETEAF
TRBV25-1 NA ASSELTSGSNEQF
TRBV12-5 once ASGSSGLSTDTQY
TRBV5-1 NA ASSLAGRGPYNEQF
TRBV29-1 NA SVALRGEVHEKLF
TRBV10-2 NA ASNGGLGEAF
TRBV29-1 NA SVDFMGRVSGYT
TRBV2 few ASKEGWYTGELF
TRBV12-5 once ASGFFWDRPYEQY
TRBV7-9 NA ASSPIGSSYNEQF
TRBV6-1 NA ASSDTDEQY